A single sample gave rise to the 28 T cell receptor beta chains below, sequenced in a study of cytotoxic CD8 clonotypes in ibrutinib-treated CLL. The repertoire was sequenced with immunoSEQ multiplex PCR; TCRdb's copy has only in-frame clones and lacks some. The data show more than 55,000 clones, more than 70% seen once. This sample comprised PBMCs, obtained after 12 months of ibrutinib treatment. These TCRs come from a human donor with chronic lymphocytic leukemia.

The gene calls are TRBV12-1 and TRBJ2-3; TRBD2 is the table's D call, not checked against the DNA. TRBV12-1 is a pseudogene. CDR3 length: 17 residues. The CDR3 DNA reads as TGTGCCAGCAGCTGTGGGACTAGCGGGAGGGCTAGAGATACGCAGTATTTT. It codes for CASSCGTSGRARDTQYF.

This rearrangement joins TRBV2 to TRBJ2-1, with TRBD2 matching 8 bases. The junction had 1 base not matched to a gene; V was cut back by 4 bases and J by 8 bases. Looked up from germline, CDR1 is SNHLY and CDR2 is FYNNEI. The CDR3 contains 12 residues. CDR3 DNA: TGTGCCAGCAGTGGGACTAGCCATGAGCAGTTCTTC. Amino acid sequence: CASSGTSHEQFF. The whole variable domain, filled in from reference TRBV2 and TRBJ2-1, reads EPEVTQTPSHQVTQMGQEVILRCVPISNHLYFYWYRQILGQKVEFLVSFYNNEISEKSEIFDDQFSVERPDGSNFTLKIRSTKLEDSAMYFCASSGTSHEQFFGPGTRLTVL.

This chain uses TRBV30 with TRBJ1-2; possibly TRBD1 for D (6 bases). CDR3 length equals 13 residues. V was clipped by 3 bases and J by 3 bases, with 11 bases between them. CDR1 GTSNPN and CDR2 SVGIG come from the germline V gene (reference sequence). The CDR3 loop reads CAWSPRGDYGYTF. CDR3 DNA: TGTGCCTGGAGCCCTAGGGGGGACTATGGCTACACCTTC.

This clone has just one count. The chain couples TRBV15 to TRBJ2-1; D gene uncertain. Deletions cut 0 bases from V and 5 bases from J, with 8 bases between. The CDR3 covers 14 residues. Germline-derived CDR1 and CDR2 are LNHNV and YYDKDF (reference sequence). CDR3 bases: TGTGCCACCAGCAGAGATTTAAGGGACAATGAGCAGTTCTTC. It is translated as CATSRDLRDNEQFF.

CDR3 nucleotides: TGTGCCAGCAGTGAGTTTAGCGTCACCGGGGAGCTGTTTTTT. Protein: CASSEFSVTGELFF. V is TRBV2 and J is TRBJ2-2, with D possibly being TRBD2 (5 bases). V was pared by 3 bases and J by 4 bases, with 9 bases between. The CDR3 runs to 14 residues. Germline V gene sequence: CDR1 SNHLY, CDR2 FYNNEI.

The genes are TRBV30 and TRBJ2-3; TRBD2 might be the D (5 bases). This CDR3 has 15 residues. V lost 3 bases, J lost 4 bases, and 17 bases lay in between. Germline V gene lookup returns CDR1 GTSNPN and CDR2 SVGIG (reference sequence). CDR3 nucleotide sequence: TGTGCCTGGAGAAGAACGGGGTTCGGCGCAGATACGCAGTATTTT. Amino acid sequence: CAWRRTGFGADTQYF.

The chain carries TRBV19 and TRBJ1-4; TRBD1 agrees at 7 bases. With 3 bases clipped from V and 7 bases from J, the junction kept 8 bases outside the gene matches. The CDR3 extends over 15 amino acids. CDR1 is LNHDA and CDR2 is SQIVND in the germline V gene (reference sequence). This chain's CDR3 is CASSMNRGSGEKLFF. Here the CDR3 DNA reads TGTGCCAGTAGTATGAACAGGGGATCTGGTGAAAAACTGTTTTTT.

CDR3 nucleotides: TGTGCCAGCAGTAGGGCAGGCCAAGAGACCCAGTACTTC. The encoded protein is CASSRAGQETQYF. This sequence joins TRBV25-1 and TRBJ2-5; D remains ambiguous. The CDR3 covers 13 residues. Trimming shortened V by 5 bases and J by 1 base, and 8 bases separated the two germline ends. Germline lookup yields CDR1 MGHDK and CDR2 SYGVNS.

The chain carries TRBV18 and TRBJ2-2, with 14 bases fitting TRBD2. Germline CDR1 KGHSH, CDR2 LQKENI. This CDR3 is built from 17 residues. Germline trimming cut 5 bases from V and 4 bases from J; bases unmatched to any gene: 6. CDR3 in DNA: TGTGCCAGCTCAGGGACTAGCGGGAGCCCGAGCACCGGGGAGCTGTTTTTT. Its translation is CASSGTSGSPSTGELFF.

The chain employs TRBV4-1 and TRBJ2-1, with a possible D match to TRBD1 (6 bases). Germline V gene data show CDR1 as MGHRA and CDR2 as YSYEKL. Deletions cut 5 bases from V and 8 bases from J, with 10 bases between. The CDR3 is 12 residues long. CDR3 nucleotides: TGCGCCAGCAGCGATCAGGGGCATGAGCAGTTCTTC. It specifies CASSDQGHEQFF.

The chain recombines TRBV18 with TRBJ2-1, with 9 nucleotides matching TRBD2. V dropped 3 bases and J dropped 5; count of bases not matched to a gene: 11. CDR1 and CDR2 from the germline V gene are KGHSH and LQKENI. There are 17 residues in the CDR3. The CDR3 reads CASSPDWGAGGHNEQFF. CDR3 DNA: TGTGCCAGCTCACCTGACTGGGGAGCGGGAGGTCACAATGAGCAGTTCTTC. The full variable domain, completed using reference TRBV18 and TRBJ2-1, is NAGVMQNPRHLVRRRGQEARLRCSPMKGHSHVYWYRQLPEEGLKFMVYLQKENIIDESGMPKERFSAEFPKEGPSILRIQQVVRGDSAAYFCASSPDWGAGGHNEQFFGPGTRLTVL.

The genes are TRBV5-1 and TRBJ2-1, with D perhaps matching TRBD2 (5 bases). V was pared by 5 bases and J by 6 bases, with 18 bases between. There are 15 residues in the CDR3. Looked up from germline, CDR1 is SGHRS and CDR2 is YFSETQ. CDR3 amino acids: CASRPRELASNEQFF. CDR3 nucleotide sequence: TGCGCCAGCAGACCTCGGGAATTGGCGTCCAATGAGCAGTTCTTC.

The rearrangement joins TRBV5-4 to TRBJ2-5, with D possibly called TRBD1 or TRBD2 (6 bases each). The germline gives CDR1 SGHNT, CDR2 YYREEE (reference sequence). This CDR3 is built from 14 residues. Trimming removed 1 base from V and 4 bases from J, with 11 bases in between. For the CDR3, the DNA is TGTGCCAGCAGCTTGAAGGGGGGAAGAGAGACCCAGTACTTC. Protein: CASSLKGGRETQYF.

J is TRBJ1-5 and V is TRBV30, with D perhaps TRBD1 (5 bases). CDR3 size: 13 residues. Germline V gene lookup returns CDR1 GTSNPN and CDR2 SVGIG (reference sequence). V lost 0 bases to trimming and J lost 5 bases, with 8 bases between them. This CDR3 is CAWSVGADQPQHF. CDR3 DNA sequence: TGTGCCTGGAGTGTAGGGGCCGATCAGCCCCAGCATTTT.

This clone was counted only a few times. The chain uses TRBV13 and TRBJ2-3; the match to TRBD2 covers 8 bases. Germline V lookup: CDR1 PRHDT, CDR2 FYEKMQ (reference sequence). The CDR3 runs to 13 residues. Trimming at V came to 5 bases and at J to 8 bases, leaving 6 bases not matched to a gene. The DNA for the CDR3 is TGTGCCAGCAGCGGGGGACTAGTGTCTACGCAGTATTTT. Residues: CASSGGLVSTQYF.

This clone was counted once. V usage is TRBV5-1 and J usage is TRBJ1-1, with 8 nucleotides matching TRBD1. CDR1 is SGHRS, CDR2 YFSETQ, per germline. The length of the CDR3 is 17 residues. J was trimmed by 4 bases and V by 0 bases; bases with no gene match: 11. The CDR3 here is CASSLDQAGGAVTEAFF. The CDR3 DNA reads TGCGCCAGCAGCTTGGATCAGGCAGGGGGCGCCGTCACTGAAGCTTTCTTT.

The CDR3 coding sequence is TGTGCCATCAGTGTTACGCGGGAGGGTTCCTACAATGAGCAGTTCTTC. This translates into CAISVTREGSYNEQFF. The J gene is TRBJ2-1, the V gene TRBV10-3; 9 bases line up with TRBD2. The V gene's germline CDR1 is ENHRY and CDR2 SYGVKD. The J segment lost 1 base and the V segment lost 4 bases, leaving 5 bases of the junction unmatched. CDR3 size: 16 residues.

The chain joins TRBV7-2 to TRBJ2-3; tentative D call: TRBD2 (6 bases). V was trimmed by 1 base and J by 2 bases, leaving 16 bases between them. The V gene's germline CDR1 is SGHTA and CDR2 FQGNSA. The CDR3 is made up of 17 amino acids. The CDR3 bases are TGTGCCAGCAGCTTAGTCTTTAGCGGAGCTAACACAGATACGCAGTATTTT. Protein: CASSLVFSGANTDTQYF.

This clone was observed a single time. As DNA, the CDR3 is TGCGCCAGCAGCCGAATTGGGGGGGACCTCAGACAGGATATTAGCAATCAGCCCCAGCATTTT. It encodes CASSRIGGDLRQDISNQPQHF. The rearrangement joins TRBV4-3 to TRBJ1-5; D is possibly TRBD1 (6 bases). The CDR3 contains 21 residues. Germline CDR1 is LGHNA and CDR2 is YSLEER. V lost 4 bases and J lost 0, with 28 bases in between.

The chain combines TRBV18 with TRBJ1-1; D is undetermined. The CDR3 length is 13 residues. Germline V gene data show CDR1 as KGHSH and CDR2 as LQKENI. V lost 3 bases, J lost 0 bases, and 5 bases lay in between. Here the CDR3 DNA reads TGTGCCAGCTCACCGGCCCTGAACACTGAAGCTTTCTTT. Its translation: CASSPALNTEAFF.

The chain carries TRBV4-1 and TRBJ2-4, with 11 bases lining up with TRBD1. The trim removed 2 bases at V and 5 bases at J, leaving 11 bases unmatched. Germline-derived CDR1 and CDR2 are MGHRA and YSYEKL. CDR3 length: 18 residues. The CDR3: CASSQKFGTGGFENIQYF. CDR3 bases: TGCGCCAGCAGCCAAAAGTTTGGGACAGGGGGTTTCGAAAACATTCAGTACTTC.

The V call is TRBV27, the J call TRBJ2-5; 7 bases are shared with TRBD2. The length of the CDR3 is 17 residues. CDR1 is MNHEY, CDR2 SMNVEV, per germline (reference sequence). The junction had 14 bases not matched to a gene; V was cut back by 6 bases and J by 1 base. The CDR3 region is CASRGRGRAPLQETQYF. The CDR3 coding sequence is TGTGCCAGCAGGGGGAGGGGCAGGGCCCCACTCCAAGAGACCCAGTACTTC.

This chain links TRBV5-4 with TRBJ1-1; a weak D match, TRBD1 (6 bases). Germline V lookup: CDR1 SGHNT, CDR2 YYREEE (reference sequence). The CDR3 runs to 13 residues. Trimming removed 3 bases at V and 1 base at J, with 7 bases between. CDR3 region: CASSSTGNTEAFF. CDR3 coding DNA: TGTGCCAGCAGCTCGACAGGGAACACTGAAGCTTTCTTT. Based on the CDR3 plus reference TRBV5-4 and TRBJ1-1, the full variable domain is ETGVTQSPTHLIKTRGQQVTLRCSSQSGHNTVSWYQQALGQGPQFIFQYYREEENGRGNFPPRFSGLQFPNYSSELNVNALELDDSALYLCASSSTGNTEAFFGQGTRLTVV.

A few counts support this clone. The CDR3 loop reads CASSTRDRGSLQYF. The CDR3, as DNA: TGTGCCAGCAGCACCCGGGACAGGGGTTCGCTTCAGTACTTC. The rearrangement uses TRBV14 and TRBJ2-4; 10 bases agree with TRBD1. The germline V gene encodes CDR1 SGHDN and CDR2 FVKESK. V shed 5 bases, J shed 11 bases, and the junction held 9 bases outside the gene matches. This CDR3 spans 14 amino acids.

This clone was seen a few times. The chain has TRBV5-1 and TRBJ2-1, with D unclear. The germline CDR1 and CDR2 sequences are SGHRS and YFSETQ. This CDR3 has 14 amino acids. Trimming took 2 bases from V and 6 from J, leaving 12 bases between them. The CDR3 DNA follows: TGCGCCAGCAGCTTCCTCGACCGATCCAATGAGCAGTTCTTC. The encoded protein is CASSFLDRSNEQFF. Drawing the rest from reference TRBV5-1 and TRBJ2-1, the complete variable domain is KAGVTQTPRYLIKTRGQQVTLSCSPISGHRSVSWYQQTPGQGLQFLFEYFSETQRNKGNFPGRFSGRQFSNSRSEMNVSTLELGDSALYLCASSFLDRSNEQFFGPGTRLTVL.

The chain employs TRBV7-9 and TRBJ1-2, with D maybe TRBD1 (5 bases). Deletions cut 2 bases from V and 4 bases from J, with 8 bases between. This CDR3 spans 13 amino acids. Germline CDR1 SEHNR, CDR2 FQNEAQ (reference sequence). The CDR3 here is CASSLQGSYGYTF. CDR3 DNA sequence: TGTGCCAGCAGCTTACAGGGATCCTATGGCTACACCTTC.

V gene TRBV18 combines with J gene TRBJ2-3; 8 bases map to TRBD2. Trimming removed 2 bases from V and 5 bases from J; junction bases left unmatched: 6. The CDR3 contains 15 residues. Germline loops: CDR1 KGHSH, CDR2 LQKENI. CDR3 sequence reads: CASSPGREGVDTQYF. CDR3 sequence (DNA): TGTGCCAGCTCACCAGGACGGGAGGGAGTAGATACGCAGTATTTT.

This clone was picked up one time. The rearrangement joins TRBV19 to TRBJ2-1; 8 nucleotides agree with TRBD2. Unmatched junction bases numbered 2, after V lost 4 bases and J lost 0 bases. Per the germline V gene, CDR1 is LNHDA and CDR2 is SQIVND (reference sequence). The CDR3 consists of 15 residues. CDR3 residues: CASSKSGSSYNEQFF. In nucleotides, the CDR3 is TGTGCCAGTAGTAAAAGCGGGAGCTCCTACAATGAGCAGTTCTTC.